Each of the 23 T cell receptor beta chains below was sequenced from the same sample in a study of a mutant IDH1 vaccine in newly diagnosed glioma. Antigens of these TCRs are unknown. Sequencing used immunoSEQ multiplex PCR; TCRdb keeps in-frame clones, though not all of them. The sample shows over 95,000 clones, approximately 87% of them seen only once. The time point denotes: week 11, during vaccination. The study gave 300 ug of mutant IDH1 20-mer peptide per vaccine dose, with topical imiquimod. The sequencing here drew on PBMCs, taken from a glioma patient whose treatment included an IDH1 peptide vaccine. The origin of the receptors is a woman aged 45-60 years with glioma.

This chain connects TRBV28 to TRBJ2-1; 8 bases agree with TRBD2. V lost 6 bases, J lost 3 bases, and 4 bases stayed unmatched. The CDR3 length is 14 residues. Germline lookup yields CDR1 MDHEN and CDR2 SYDVKM. The chain's CDR3 is CASRPGGLYNEQFF. CDR3 bases: TGTGCCAGCAGGCCGGGAGGGCTCTACAATGAGCAGTTCTTC.

This clone is a singleton in its sample. V usage is TRBV19 and J usage is TRBJ2-7; D gene unclear. The CDR3 is made up of 15 amino acids. Between the trimmed V and J ends, which lost 4 bases and 2 bases, there was a span of 15 bases. Germline V gives CDR1 LNHDA, CDR2 SQIVND (reference sequence). The CDR3 loop reads CASSTRHGFAYEQYF. The CDR3 nucleotides are TGTGCCAGTAGTACACGACACGGGTTCGCCTACGAGCAGTACTTC.

The chain employs TRBV9 and TRBJ2-1; 7 positions agree with TRBD2. With 3 bases clipped from V and 5 bases from J, the junction kept 5 bases outside the gene matches. In germline, CDR1 is SGDLS, CDR2 YYNGEE. The CDR3 has 14 amino acids. CDR3 protein: CASSGGLGDNEQFF. The CDR3 DNA is TGTGCCAGCAGCGGCGGACTAGGGGACAATGAGCAGTTCTTC.

The J gene is TRBJ2-7, the V gene TRBV4-1, with 8 bases fitting TRBD2. The CDR3 has 16 residues. CDR1 is MGHRA and CDR2 is YSYEKL in the germline V gene. V lost 4 bases to trimming and J lost 2 bases; unmatched junction nucleotides: 10. This chain's CDR3 is CASSLTGTSVPYEQYF. The CDR3 bases are TGCGCCAGCAGCCTAACCGGGACTAGTGTTCCCTACGAGCAGTACTTC.

The chain uses TRBV18 and TRBJ2-1, with D unresolved. CDR3 size: 13 residues. CDR1 is KGHSH and CDR2 is LQKENI in the germline V gene. V dropped 2 bases and J dropped 9 bases, with 11 bases sitting between them. The chain's CDR3 is CASSPASEIEQFF. Here the CDR3 DNA reads TGTGCCAGCTCACCAGCATCCGAGATTGAGCAGTTCTTC.

This clone was picked up one time. This chain connects TRBV7-9 to TRBJ2-7; D may be TRBD2 (6 bases). The V and J ends lost 8 bases and 0 bases respectively, with 17 bases between them. Germline V gene lookup returns CDR1 SEHNR and CDR2 FQNEAQ (reference sequence). CDR3 length: 15 residues. The CDR3 DNA reads as TGTGCCAGCGGTTCGGGAGCTCAGAGCTCCTACGAGCAGTACTTC. It translates to CASGSGAQSSYEQYF.

Here the CDR3 reads CASSPEWPGAFF. For the CDR3, the DNA is TGTGCCAGCAGCCCCGAATGGCCGGGGGCTTTCTTT. The chain links TRBV7-9 to TRBJ1-1, with D uncertain. Germline CDR1 is SEHNR and CDR2 is FQNEAQ (reference sequence). This CDR3 spans 12 amino acids. Trimming removed 5 bases at V and 11 bases at J, with 15 bases between.

The chain joins TRBV5-1 to TRBJ1-1, with a weak D call TRBD1 (5 bases). CDR3 length: 14 residues. Germline assignment: CDR1 SGHRS and CDR2 YFSETQ. Trimming stripped 2 bases from V and 5 bases from J, with 13 bases between. The CDR3 nucleotides read TGCGCCAGCAGCTTACAGGAGGGTGGGACTGAAGCTTTCTTT. It yields the protein CASSLQEGGTEAFF.

The chain couples TRBV5-4 to TRBJ1-2; D remains ambiguous. V was shortened by 2 bases and J by 2 bases, with 7 bases between the two germline ends. The germline V gene encodes CDR1 SGHNT and CDR2 YYREEE (reference sequence). The length of the CDR3 is 13 residues. The CDR3 DNA follows: TGTGCCAGCAGCTTCGGCAGAAACTATGGCTACACCTTC. As protein: CASSFGRNYGYTF.

The chain is built from TRBV5-6 and TRBJ2-1; D gene unclear. V was trimmed by 0 bases and J by 9 bases, leaving 4 bases between them. The germline V gene encodes CDR1 SGHDT and CDR2 YYEEEE. The CDR3 extends over 11 amino acids. The CDR3 loop reads CASSLGPEQFF. CDR3 nucleotide sequence: TGTGCCAGCAGCTTGGGTCCTGAGCAGTTCTTC.

The gene calls are TRBV2 and TRBJ2-7; TRBD1 matches at 10 bases. Per germline, CDR1 SNHLY and CDR2 FYNNEI. CDR3 length: 14 residues. V lost 7 bases to trimming and J lost 1 base; unmatched junction nucleotides: 4. The CDR3 loop reads CASNPGQGSYEQYF. CDR3 sequence (DNA): TGTGCCAGCAACCCGGGACAGGGGTCCTACGAGCAGTACTTC.

This rearrangement joins TRBV5-1 to TRBJ2-1, with 9 bases aligning to TRBD2. CDR3 size: 15 residues. With V trimmed by 5 bases and J by 0 bases, 3 bases remained unmatched. Per the germline V gene, CDR1 is SGHRS and CDR2 is YFSETQ. The CDR3 reads CASREAGGSYNEQFF. The CDR3 DNA is TGCGCCAGCAGGGAAGCGGGAGGCTCCTACAATGAGCAGTTCTTC.

The gene calls are TRBV10-3 and TRBJ1-2; the D gene is possibly TRBD1 (5 bases). The V end was cut by 8 bases, the J end by 0 bases, with 13 bases between. This CDR3 is 14 amino acids long. Germline CDR1 and CDR2: ENHRY and SYGVKD. In DNA form, the CDR3 reads TGTGCCATCGTGAGGGACCCAGCTAACTATGGCTACACCTTC. Amino acids: CAIVRDPANYGYTF.

The chain employs TRBV4-1 and TRBJ2-7; D is unresolved. V dropped 4 bases and J dropped 3 bases, with 10 bases sitting between them. CDR1 MGHRA and CDR2 YSYEKL come from the germline V gene. The CDR3 runs 13 residues. The CDR3 sequence: CASSRTDLYEQYF. In nucleotides, the CDR3 is TGCGCCAGCAGCCGAACGGACCTCTACGAGCAGTACTTC.

The chain employs TRBV7-8 and TRBJ1-5, with 10 bases that match TRBD1. The CDR3 runs to 17 residues. From germline, CDR1 is SGHVS and CDR2 FQNEAQ. The V segment lost 1 base and the J segment 6 bases; nucleotides outside the gene matches: 9. The CDR3 sequence: CASSLGGDRGTGQPQHF. DNA for the CDR3: TGTGCCAGCAGCTTAGGGGGGGACAGGGGAACGGGTCAGCCCCAGCATTTT.

The chain joins TRBV29-1 to TRBJ1-1; a possible D gene is TRBD1 (5 bases). CDR1 and CDR2 from the germline V gene are SQVTM and ANQGSEA. Trimming cost V 7 bases and J 3 bases, with 15 bases left between them. The CDR3 runs 13 residues. CDR3 in amino acids: CSAGSQEDTEAFF. In DNA form, the CDR3 reads TGCAGCGCTGGATCACAGGAGGACACTGAAGCTTTCTTT.

The J gene is TRBJ1-4, the V gene TRBV19; D uncertain. This CDR3 spans 12 amino acids. The V end lost 3 bases, the J end lost 8 bases, and 7 bases lay between the germline ends. Per germline, CDR1 LNHDA and CDR2 SQIVND (reference sequence). CDR3 in amino acids: CASSIQGEKLFF. In DNA, the CDR3 is TGTGCCAGTAGTATCCAAGGGGAAAAACTGTTTTTT.

This clone was observed a single time. J is TRBJ1-1 and V is TRBV28; tentatively, D is TRBD1 (5 bases). Deletions cut 1 base from V and 1 base from J, with 10 bases between. Germline CDR1 reads MDHEN; CDR2 reads SYDVKM. The CDR3 is 15 residues long. CDR3 amino acids: CASSLFATGNTEAFF. CDR3 nucleotides: TGTGCCAGCAGTTTATTCGCCACAGGGAACACTGAAGCTTTCTTT.

This chain connects TRBV9 to TRBJ2-1; D is perhaps TRBD1 (6 bases). Germline lookup yields CDR1 SGDLS and CDR2 YYNGEE. V was pared by 1 base and J by 2 bases, with 16 bases between. The CDR3 has 17 residues. CDR3 region: CASSVPSEDSTYNEQFF. Here the CDR3 DNA reads TGTGCCAGCAGCGTACCCAGCGAGGACAGCACCTACAATGAGCAGTTCTTC. The whole variable domain, remainder taken from reference TRBV9 and TRBJ2-1, is DSGVTQTPKHLITATGQRVTLRCSPRSGDLSVYWYQQSLDQGLQFLIQYYNGEERAKGNILERFSAQQFPDLHSELNLSSLELGDSALYFCASSVPSEDSTYNEQFFGPGTRLTVL.

The J gene is TRBJ2-7, the V gene TRBV2, with unresolved D. Germline V gene data show CDR1 as SNHLY and CDR2 as FYNNEI. The CDR3 spans 15 residues. The ends were cut back, 2 bases at V and 3 bases at J, with 14 bases in the middle. The CDR3 here is CASSERRIPGYEQYF. The CDR3 DNA reads as TGTGCCAGCAGTGAACGCCGAATTCCAGGCTACGAGCAGTACTTC.

The chain is built from TRBV28 and TRBJ2-7, with D perhaps matching TRBD2 (5 bases). The CDR3 has 12 residues. Germline loops: CDR1 MDHEN, CDR2 SYDVKM. V was cut by 7 bases and J by 5 bases, with 12 bases left in between. CDR3 DNA: TGTGCCAGCAAGGACTTGACGAACGAGCAGTACTTC. It specifies CASKDLTNEQYF.

The V gene is TRBV28, the J gene TRBJ2-1; 9 bases map to TRBD1. CDR1 MDHEN and CDR2 SYDVKM come from the germline V gene. Trimming at V came to 2 bases and at J to 12 bases, leaving 5 bases not matched to a gene. The CDR3 consists of 13 residues. The chain's CDR3 is CASSLRTGVGQFF. CDR3 bases: TGTGCCAGCAGTTTACGGACAGGGGTTGGGCAGTTCTTC.

The chain joins TRBV7-6 to TRBJ1-3; the D gene is possibly TRBD1 (6 bases). Germline V CDR1 and CDR2: SGHVS, FNYEAQ. The CDR3 length is 16 residues. V dropped 2 bases and J dropped 2 bases, with 13 bases sitting between them. The CDR3 spells CASSLNVGTTGNTIYF. The CDR3 coding sequence is TGTGCCAGCAGCTTAAACGTCGGGACAACTGGAAACACCATATATTTT.